The rows below give T cell receptor beta chains drawn from one sample of a study of vaccination effects on CD4 cells after COVID-19. Antigen specificity for these receptors is unknown. The protocol was immunoSEQ multiplex PCR, while the TCRdb copy is restricted to in-frame clones and leaves out a portion. Here the sample spans under 80,000 clones, around 81% being singletons. The sequencing used CD4+ T cells from PBMCs cultured with SARS-CoV-2 spike peptides, collected before COVID-19 vaccination. These receptors were collected from a human donor who received a COVID-19 vaccine. Both conserved end residues are part of each CDR3. Each record gives: CDR3 protein, CDR3 DNA, J gene, V gene, D gene, clone size. D genes are given only for firm matches. Not every row has a clone size; where given, it reads once, few, many or a size class.

CASREGGGANVLTF,TGTGCCAGTAGGGAGGGAGGTGGGGCCAACGTCCTGACTTTC,TRBJ2-6,TRBV19,.,.
CASSLGGIGNTEAFF,TGTGCCAGCAGCTTAGGAGGGATAGGGAACACTGAAGCTTTCTTT,TRBJ1-1,TRBV7-2,.,few
CASSQSGGVFYGYTF,TGTGCCAGCAGCCAATCGGGAGGAGTCTTCTATGGCTACACCTTC,TRBJ1-2,TRBV3-1/TRBV3-2,.,.
CASSPWTVKNTEAFF,TGTGCCAGCAGCCCATGGACAGTCAAAAACACTGAAGCTTTCTTT,TRBJ1-1,TRBV5-4,.,.
CASSVGTDYGYTF,TGTGCCAGCAGCGTCGGGACAGACTACGGCTACACCTTC,TRBJ1-2,TRBV2,TRBD1,few
CASRQSLNTGELFF,TGTGCCAGCAGACAATCGTTGAACACCGGGGAGCTGTTTTTT,TRBJ2-2,TRBV11-2,.,.
CASSFSGWSNQPQHF,TGTGCCAGCAGCTTTTCAGGGTGGAGCAATCAGCCCCAGCATTTT,TRBJ1-5,TRBV5-5,.,once
CASSFTGARETQYF,TGTGCCAGCAGCTTTACAGGGGCGAGGGAGACCCAGTACTTC,TRBJ2-5,TRBV5-4,TRBD1,.
CASSYDPTLKETQYF,TGTGCCAGCAGTTACGATCCGACTCTCAAAGAGACCCAGTACTTC,TRBJ2-5,TRBV6-2/TRBV6-3,.,.
CASSPQGGSGETQYF,TGTGCCAGCTCACCCCAAGGAGGGTCCGGGGAGACCCAGTACTTC,TRBJ2-5,TRBV18,.,.
CASSHTPRDEQFF,TGTGCCAGCTCTCACACTCCGCGGGACGAGCAGTTCTTC,TRBJ2-1,TRBV7-7,.,.
CASSSMPRGRVNEQFF,TGTGCCAGCAGCTCCATGCCGAGGGGCCGGGTTAATGAGCAGTTCTTC,TRBJ2-1,TRBV11-2,.,.
CASSLIETQYF,TGTGCCAGCAGCTTAATTGAGACCCAGTACTTC,TRBJ2-5,TRBV7-9,.,.
CASSSQRGAGDTQYF,TGTGCCAGCAGTTCACAGAGGGGGGCGGGAGATACGCAGTATTTT,TRBJ2-3,TRBV6-6,.,.
CASSIELAGGDEQFF,TGTGCCAGTAGTATCGAACTAGCGGGGGGGGATGAGCAGTTCTTC,TRBJ2-1,TRBV19,TRBD2,few
CATGPISQPQHF,TGTGCCACCGGACCAATCTCTCAGCCCCAGCATTTT,TRBJ1-5,TRBV6-5,.,.
CASSSDTGGSPLHF,TGTGCCAGCAGTAGCGATACGGGGGGCTCACCCCTCCACTTT,TRBJ1-6,TRBV6-5,.,.
CASSLRNYGYTF,TGTGCCAGCAGTTTGAGAAACTATGGCTACACCTTC,TRBJ1-2,TRBV12-3/TRBV12-4,.,.
CASSLRTGGEAGANVLTF,TGTGCCAGCTCACTGCGGACAGGTGGCGAAGCTGGGGCCAACGTCCTGACTTTC,TRBJ2-6,TRBV18,TRBD1,.
CASTPSSGGWNEQFF,TGTGCCAGTACACCGTCTAGCGGGGGGTGGAATGAGCAGTTCTTC,TRBJ2-1,TRBV19,TRBD2,.
CASRPDSSNQPQHF,TGTGCCAGCAGACCCGACAGCAGCAATCAGCCCCAGCATTTT,TRBJ1-5,TRBV6-5,.,.
CASSPSPNSPLHF,TGTGCCAGCAGTCCCAGCCCGAATTCACCCCTCCACTTT,TRBJ1-6,TRBV12-3/TRBV12-4,.,.
CASSLGQNTGELFF,TGTGCCAGCAGCCTGGGACAGAACACCGGGGAGCTGTTTTTT,TRBJ2-2,TRBV4-2,.,few
CASRGGTTDTQYF,TGTGCCAGCAGGGGGGGTACCACAGATACGCAGTATTTT,TRBJ2-3,TRBV6-5,.,once
CAWSPGLGVRGNTEAFF,TGTGCCTGGAGCCCGGGGTTAGGAGTCAGGGGGAACACTGAAGCTTTCTTT,TRBJ1-1,TRBV30,.,once
CASSFDGPREGQPQHF,TGCGCCAGCAGCTTCGACGGGCCCAGGGAAGGTCAGCCCCAGCATTTT,TRBJ1-5,TRBV5-1,.,few
CAISENTADTIYF,TGTGCCATCAGTGAGAACACGGCGGACACCATATATTTT,TRBJ1-3,TRBV10-3,.,.
CAWRREFNWGYTF,TGTGCCTGGAGGCGAGAGTTTAACTGGGGCTACACCTTC,TRBJ1-2,TRBV30,.,few
CASSYTGSQETQYF,TGTGCCAGCAGTTATACAGGGTCCCAAGAGACCCAGTACTTC,TRBJ2-5,TRBV7-2,.,.
CASSPLQGQPSGELFF,TGCGCCAGCAGCCCTCTTCAGGGACAGCCCAGCGGGGAGCTGTTTTTT,TRBJ2-2,TRBV5-1,TRBD1,few
CASSNPSEPTGEAFF,TGTGCCAGCAGTAATCCGTCCGAGCCGACAGGTGAAGCTTTCTTT,TRBJ1-1,TRBV6-6,.,.
CASKDPGTAGPLTVVKTQYF,TGTGCCAGCAAAGACCCCGGGACAGCGGGTCCCCTGACGGTGGTCAAGACGCAGTATTTT,TRBJ2-3,TRBV2,.,.
CASTDPTGKETQYF,TGTGCCAGCACGGATCCGACAGGGAAAGAGACCCAGTACTTC,TRBJ2-5,TRBV6-5,TRBD1,.
CASSSHRAGSTEAFF,TGTGCCAGCAGCAGCCACCGAGCGGGGAGCACTGAAGCTTTCTTT,TRBJ1-1,TRBV7-2,.,once
CASSHWTGQNTEAFF,TGTGCCAGCAGCCATTGGACAGGGCAGAACACTGAAGCTTTCTTT,TRBJ1-1,TRBV3-1/TRBV3-2,TRBD1,.
CASSLLGPGVEQFF,TGTGCCAGCAGCTTACTCGGGCCGGGTGTCGAGCAGTTCTTC,TRBJ2-1,TRBV7-3,.,.
CASSQDFENNEQFF,TGCGCCAGCAGCCAAGATTTTGAGAACAATGAGCAGTTCTTC,TRBJ2-1,TRBV4-3,.,.
CASSFSTEQETQYF,TGCGCCAGCAGCTTTTCAACAGAGCAAGAGACCCAGTACTTC,TRBJ2-5,TRBV5-1,.,.
CASSIRGRGGYTF,TGTGCCAGCAGCATACGGGGGCGCGGTGGCTACACCTTC,TRBJ1-2,TRBV7-2,.,.
CASSLRRQGRNTEAFF,TGTGCCAGCAGTTTAAGGCGACAGGGAAGGAACACTGAAGCTTTCTTT,TRBJ1-1,TRBV27,TRBD1,few
CATGGRGGETQYF,TGTGCCACCGGAGGCAGGGGCGGGGAGACCCAGTACTTC,TRBJ2-5,TRBV10-3,.,.